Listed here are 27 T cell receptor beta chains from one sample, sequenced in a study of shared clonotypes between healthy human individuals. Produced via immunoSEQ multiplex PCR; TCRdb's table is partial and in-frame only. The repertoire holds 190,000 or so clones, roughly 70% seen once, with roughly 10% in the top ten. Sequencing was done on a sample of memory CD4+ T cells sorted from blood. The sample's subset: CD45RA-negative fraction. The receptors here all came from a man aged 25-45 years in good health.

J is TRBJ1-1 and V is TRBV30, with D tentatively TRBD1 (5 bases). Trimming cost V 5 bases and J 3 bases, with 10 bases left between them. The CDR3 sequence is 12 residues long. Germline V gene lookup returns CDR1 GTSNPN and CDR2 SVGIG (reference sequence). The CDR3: CAWGREDTEAFF. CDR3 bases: TGTGCCTGGGGCAGGGAGGACACTGAAGCTTTCTTT.

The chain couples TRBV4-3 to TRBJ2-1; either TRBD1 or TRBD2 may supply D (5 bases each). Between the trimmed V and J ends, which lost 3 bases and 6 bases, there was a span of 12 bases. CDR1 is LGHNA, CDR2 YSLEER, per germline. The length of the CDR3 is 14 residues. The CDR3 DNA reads TGCGCCAGCAGCCAGTCTGGTGGGACCAATGAGCAGTTCTTC. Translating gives CASSQSGGTNEQFF.

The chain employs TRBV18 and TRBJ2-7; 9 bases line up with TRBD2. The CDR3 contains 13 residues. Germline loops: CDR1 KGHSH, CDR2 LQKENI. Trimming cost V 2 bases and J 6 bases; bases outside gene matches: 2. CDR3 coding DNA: TGTGCCAGCTCACCAGGACTAGCGACCGAGCAGTACTTC. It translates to CASSPGLATEQYF.

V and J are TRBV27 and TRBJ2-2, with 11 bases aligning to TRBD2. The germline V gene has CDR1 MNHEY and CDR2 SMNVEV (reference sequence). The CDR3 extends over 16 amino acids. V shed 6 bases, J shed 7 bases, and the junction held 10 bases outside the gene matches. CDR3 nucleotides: TGTGCCAGCAGCCGAACTAGCGGGAGTCTTGTCGGGGAGCTGTTTTTT. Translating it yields CASSRTSGSLVGELFF.

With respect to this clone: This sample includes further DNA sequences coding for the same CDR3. The CDR3 protein is CASSLGTSGYNEQFF. The CDR3 nucleotides read TGCGCCAGCAGCTTAGGGACTAGCGGATACAATGAGCAGTTCTTC. The rearrangement uses TRBV5-1 and TRBJ2-1; 11 positions agree with TRBD2. V trimming: 2 bases; J trimming: 4 bases; junction bases outside the gene matches: 2. The CDR3 totals 15 residues. Germline V lookup: CDR1 SGHRS, CDR2 YFSETQ.

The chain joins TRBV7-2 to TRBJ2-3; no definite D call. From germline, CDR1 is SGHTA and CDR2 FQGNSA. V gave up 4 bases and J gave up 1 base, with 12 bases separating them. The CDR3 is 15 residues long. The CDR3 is CASSSITPRTDTQYF. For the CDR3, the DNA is TGTGCCAGCAGCTCCATAACCCCCCGCACAGATACGCAGTATTTT.

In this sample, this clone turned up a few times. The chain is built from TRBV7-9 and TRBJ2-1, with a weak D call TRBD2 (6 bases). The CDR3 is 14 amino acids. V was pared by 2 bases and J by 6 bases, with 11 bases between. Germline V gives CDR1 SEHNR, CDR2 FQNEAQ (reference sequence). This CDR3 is CASSLKPGLNEQFF. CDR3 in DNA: TGTGCCAGCAGCTTAAAACCGGGACTCAATGAGCAGTTCTTC.

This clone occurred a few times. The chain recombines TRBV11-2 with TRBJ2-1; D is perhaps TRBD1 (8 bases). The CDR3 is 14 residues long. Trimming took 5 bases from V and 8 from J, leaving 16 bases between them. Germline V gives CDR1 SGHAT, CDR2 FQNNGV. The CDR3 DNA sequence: TGTGCCAGCAGCACGTACAGGGGGGGCTATGAGCAGTTCTTC. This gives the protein CASSTYRGGYEQFF.

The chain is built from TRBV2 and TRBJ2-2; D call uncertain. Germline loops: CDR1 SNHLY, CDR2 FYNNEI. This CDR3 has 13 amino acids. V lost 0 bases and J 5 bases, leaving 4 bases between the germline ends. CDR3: CASSEARTGELFF. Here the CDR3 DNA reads TGTGCCAGCAGTGAAGCAAGGACCGGGGAGCTGTTTTTT. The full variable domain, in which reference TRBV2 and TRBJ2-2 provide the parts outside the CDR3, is EPEVTQTPSHQVTQMGQEVILRCVPISNHLYFYWYRQILGQKVEFLVSFYNNEISEKSEIFDDQFSVERPDGSNFTLKIRSTKLEDSAMYFCASSEARTGELFFGEGSRLTVL.

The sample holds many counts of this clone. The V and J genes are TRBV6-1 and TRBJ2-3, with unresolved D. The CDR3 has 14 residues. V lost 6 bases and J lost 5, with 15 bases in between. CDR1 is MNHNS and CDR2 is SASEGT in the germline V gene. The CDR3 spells CASSRDFNGDTQYF. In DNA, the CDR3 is TGTGCCAGCAGCCGCGACTTTAATGGAGATACGCAGTATTTT.

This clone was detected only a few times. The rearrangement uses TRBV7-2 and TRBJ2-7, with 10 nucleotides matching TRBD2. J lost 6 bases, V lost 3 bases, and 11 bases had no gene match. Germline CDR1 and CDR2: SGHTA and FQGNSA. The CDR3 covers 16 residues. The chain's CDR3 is CASSFRAGGTTAEQYF. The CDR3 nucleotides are TGTGCCAGCAGCTTTAGAGCGGGAGGGACGACTGCCGAGCAGTACTTC. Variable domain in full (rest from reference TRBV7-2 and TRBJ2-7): GAGVSQSPSNKVTEKGKDVELRCDPISGHTALYWYRQSLGQGLEFLIYFQGNSAPDKSGLPSDRFSAERTGGSVSTLTIQRTQQEDSAVYLCASSFRAGGTTAEQYFGPGTRLTVT.

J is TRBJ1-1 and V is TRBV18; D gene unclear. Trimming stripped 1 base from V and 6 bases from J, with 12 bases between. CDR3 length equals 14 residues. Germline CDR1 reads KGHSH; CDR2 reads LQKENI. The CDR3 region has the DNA TGTGCCAGCTCACCACTCGGGCGTAACGCTGAAGCTTTCTTT. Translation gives CASSPLGRNAEAFF.

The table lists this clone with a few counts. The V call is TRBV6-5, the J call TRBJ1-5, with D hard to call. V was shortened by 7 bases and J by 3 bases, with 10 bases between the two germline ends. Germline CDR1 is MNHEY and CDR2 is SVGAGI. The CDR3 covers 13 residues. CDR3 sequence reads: CASTVGVNQPQHF. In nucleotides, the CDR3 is TGTGCCAGCACCGTAGGAGTCAATCAGCCCCAGCATTTT.

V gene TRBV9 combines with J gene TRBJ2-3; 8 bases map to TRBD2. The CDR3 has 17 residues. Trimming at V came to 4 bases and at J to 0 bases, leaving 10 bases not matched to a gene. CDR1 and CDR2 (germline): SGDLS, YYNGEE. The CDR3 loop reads CASSLHGQRGSTDTQYF. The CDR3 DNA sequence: TGTGCCAGCAGCCTACATGGGCAGCGGGGGAGCACAGATACGCAGTATTTT.

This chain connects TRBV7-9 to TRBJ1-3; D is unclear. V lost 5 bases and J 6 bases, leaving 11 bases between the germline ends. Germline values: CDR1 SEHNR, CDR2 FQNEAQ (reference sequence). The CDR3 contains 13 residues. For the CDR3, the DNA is TGTGCCAGCAGCCAACAGAGAGCAAACACCATATATTTT. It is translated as CASSQQRANTIYF.

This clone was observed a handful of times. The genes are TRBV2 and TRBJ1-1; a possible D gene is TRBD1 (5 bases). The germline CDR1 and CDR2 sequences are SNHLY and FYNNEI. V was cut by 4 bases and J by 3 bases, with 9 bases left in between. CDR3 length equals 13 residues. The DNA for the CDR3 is TGTGCCAGCAGTGCCGGGACCTACACTGAAGCTTTCTTT. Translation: CASSAGTYTEAFF.

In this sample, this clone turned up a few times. This chain's CDR3 is CASRPPRTGRAQYF. The CDR3 DNA reads as TGTGCCAGCAGGCCACCTAGGACGGGAAGGGCCCAGTACTTC. The gene calls are TRBV6-1 and TRBJ2-5; D perhaps matches TRBD2 (5 bases). Germline V gives CDR1 MNHNS, CDR2 SASEGT. Trimming stripped 6 bases from V and 9 bases from J, with 20 bases between. This CDR3 is 14 amino acids long.

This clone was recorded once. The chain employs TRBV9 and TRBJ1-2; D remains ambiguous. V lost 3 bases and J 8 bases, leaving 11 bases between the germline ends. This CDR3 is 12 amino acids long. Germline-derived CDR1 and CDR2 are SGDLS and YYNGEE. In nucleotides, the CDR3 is TGTGCCAGCAGCGATAGGACGGGCGGCTACACCTTC. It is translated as CASSDRTGGYTF.

CDR3 sequence: CATSRDIAGGGETQYF. The DNA for the CDR3 is TGTGCCACCAGCAGAGATATAGCAGGGGGCGGGGAGACCCAGTACTTC. The genes are TRBV15 and TRBJ2-5, with 8 bases fitting TRBD1. The CDR3 runs to 16 residues. J was trimmed by 5 bases and V by 0 bases; bases with no gene match: 8. CDR1 LNHNV and CDR2 YYDKDF come from the germline V gene (reference sequence).

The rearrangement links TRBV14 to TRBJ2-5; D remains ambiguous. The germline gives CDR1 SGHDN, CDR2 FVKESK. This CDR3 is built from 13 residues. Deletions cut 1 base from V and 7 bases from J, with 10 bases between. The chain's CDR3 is CASSQGPLATQYF. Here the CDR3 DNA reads TGTGCCAGCAGCCAAGGGCCGCTCGCGACCCAGTACTTC.

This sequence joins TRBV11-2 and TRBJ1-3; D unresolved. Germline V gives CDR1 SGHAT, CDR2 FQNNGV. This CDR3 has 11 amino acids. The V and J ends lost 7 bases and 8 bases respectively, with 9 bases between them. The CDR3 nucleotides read TGTGCCAGCACCCAGCAAGACACCATATATTTT. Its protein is CASTQQDTIYF.

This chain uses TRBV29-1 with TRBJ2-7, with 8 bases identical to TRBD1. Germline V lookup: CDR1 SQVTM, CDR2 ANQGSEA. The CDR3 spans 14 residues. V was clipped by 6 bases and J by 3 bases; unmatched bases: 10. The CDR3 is CSVTQTGGSYEQYF. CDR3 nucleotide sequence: TGCAGCGTCACCCAAACAGGGGGAAGCTACGAGCAGTACTTC.

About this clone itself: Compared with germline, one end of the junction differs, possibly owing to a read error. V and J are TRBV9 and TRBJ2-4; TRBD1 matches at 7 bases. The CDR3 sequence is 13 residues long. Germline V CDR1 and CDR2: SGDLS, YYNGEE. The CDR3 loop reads CASSSRVTGALNF. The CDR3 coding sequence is TGTGCCAGCAGCTCTCGAGTCACAGGGGCTCTGAACTTC.

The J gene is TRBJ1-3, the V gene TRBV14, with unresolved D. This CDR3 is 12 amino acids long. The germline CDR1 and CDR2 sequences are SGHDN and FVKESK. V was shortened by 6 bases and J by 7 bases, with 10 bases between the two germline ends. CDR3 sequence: CASRSPGNTIYF. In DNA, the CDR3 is TGTGCCAGCAGAAGTCCCGGGAACACCATATATTTT.

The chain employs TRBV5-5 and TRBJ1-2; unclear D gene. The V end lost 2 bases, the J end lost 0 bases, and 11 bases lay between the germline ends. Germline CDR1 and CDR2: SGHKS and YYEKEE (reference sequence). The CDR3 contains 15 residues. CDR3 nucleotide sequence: TGTGCCAGCAGCTTAGGCCCGTTGGCTAACTATGGCTACACCTTC. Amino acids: CASSLGPLANYGYTF.

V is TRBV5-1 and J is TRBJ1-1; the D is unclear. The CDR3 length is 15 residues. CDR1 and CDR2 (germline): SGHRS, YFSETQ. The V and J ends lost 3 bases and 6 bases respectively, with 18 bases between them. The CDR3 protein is CASSSGRRSLPEAFF. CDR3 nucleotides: TGCGCCAGCAGCTCTGGACGGAGGAGCCTACCTGAAGCTTTCTTT. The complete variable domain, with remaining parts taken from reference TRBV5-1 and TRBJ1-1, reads KAGVTQTPRYLIKTRGQQVTLSCSPISGHRSVSWYQQTPGQGLQFLFEYFSETQRNKGNFPGRFSGRQFSNSRSEMNVSTLELGDSALYLCASSSGRRSLPEAFFGQGTRLTVV.

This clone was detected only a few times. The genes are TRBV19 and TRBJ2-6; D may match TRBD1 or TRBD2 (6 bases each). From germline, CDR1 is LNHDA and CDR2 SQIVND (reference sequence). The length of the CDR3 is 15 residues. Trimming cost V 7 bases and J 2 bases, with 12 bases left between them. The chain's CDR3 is CASKEGVAGANVLTF. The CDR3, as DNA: TGTGCCAGTAAGGAGGGGGTTGCTGGGGCCAACGTCCTGACTTTC.